This T cell receptor (beta chain) was recorded in a study of T cells in Graves' hyperthyroidism and ophthalmopathy. Study-level findings and limits: Ophthalmopathy was separated from stable hyperthyroidism by a 13 V-J model. Progression to ophthalmopathy was predicted a median of 6.5 months early. Researchers found most expanded thyroid clonotypes above 0.001 in blood as well.

With respect to this clonotype: Its antigen is as yet unknown. One junction end does not reproduce the germline sequence, and a read error may be involved.

This CDR3 contains 11 residues. The germline gives CDR1 SNHLY, CDR2 FYNNEI. Using RNA transcripts as the source, TCR beta CDR3 regions were amplified. In the first-round RT-PCR of the TCR CDR3, the HTBI primer set was used. MiXCR, run by TCRdb on the multiplex PCR reads, gives a single entry per CDR3 protein. This table holds 400,000 to 450,000 distinct CDR3 sequences, 14% to 15% found once. Material: blood. This receptor was obtained from a man aged 18 to 29 with Graves' ophthalmopathy. The chain carries TRBV2 and TRBJ2-7; D gene unclear. CDR3 DNA: TGTGCCATCAGTCCAGCCTACGAGCAGTACTTC. This translates into CAISPAYEQYF.